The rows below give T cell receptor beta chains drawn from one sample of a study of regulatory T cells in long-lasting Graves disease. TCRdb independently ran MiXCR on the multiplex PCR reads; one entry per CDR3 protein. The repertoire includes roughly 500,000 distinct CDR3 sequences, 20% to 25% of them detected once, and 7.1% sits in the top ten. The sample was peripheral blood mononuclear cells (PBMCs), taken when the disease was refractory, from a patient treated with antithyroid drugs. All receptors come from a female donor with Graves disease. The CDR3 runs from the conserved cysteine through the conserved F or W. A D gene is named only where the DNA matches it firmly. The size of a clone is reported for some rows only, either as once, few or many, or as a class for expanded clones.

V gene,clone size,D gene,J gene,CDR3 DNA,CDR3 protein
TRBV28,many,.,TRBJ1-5,TGTGCCAGCAAGGAGGGATCTGTGGAGGATCAGCCCCAGCATTTT,CASKEGSVEDQPQHF
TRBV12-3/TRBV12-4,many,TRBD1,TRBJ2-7,TGTGCCAGCAGTTTAGAACAGGGGGCCTACGAGCAGTACTTC,CASSLEQGAYEQYF
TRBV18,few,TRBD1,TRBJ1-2,TGTGCCAGCTCGCCCACCCAGGGGGCGGCCTATGGCTACACCTTC,CASSPTQGAAYGYTF
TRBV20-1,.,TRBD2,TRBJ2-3,TGCAGTGCTGGAGGGGGACTAGCGGGAGGGCCGGGGAGCACAGATACGCAGTATTTT,CSAGGGLAGGPGSTDTQYF
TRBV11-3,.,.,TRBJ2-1,TGTGCCAGCAGCTTCCAAACCATTTACAATGAGCAGTTCTTC,CASSFQTIYNEQFF
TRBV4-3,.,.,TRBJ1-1,TGCGCCAGCAGCCGAGGAAGGTACGCGACTGAAGCTTTCTTT,CASSRGRYATEAFF
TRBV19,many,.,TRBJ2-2,TGTGCCAGTAGTATGGCAAGCGGTCCCCGGGAGCTGTTTTTT,CASSMASGPRELFF
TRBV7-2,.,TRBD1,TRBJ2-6,TGTGCCAGCAGTTCCGGACAGGGGATATTGGGCTCTGGGGCCAACGTCCTGACTTTC,CASSSGQGILGSGANVLTF
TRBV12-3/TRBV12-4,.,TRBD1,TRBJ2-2,TGTGCCAGCAGGGGACAGGGGACCACCGGGGAGCTGTTTTTT,CASRGQGTTGELFF
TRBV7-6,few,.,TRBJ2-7,TGTGCCAGCAGCCACGGGACTCCGGGCCCCTACGAGCAGTACTTC,CASSHGTPGPYEQYF
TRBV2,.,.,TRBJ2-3,TGTGCCAGCAGTGACGAGAGGGGCACAGATACGCAGTATTTT,CASSDERGTDTQYF
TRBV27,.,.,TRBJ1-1,TGTGCCATGGATGGCCTCGGGCGGCGGGGGGTCGACACTGAAGCTTTCTTT,CAMDGLGRRGVDTEAFF
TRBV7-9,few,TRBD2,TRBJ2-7,TGTGCCAGCAGCCATGGAATTACTAGCGGGGGGTCTCTGACCTCCTACGAGCAGTACTTC,CASSHGITSGGSLTSYEQYF
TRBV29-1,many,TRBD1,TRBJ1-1,TGCAGCGTCATAGGACAGGACAACACTGAAGCTTTCTTT,CSVIGQDNTEAFF
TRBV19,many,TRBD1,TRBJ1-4,TGTGCCAGTAGTATGAAAGTGTGGGGACAGGGGCCAACTAATGAAAAACTGTTTTTT,CASSMKVWGQGPTNEKLFF
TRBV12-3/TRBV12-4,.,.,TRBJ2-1,TGTGCCAGCAGTTGGTCCCGTGATGAGCAGTTCTTC,CASSWSRDEQFF
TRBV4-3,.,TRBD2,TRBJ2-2,TGCGCCAGCAGCCAGCGAGGACTAGCGGTGAACACCGGGGAGCTGTTTTTT,CASSQRGLAVNTGELFF
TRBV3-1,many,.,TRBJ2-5,TGTGCCAGCAGCCAAGACATGCGAGAGACCCAGTACTTC,CASSQDMRETQYF
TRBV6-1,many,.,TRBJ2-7,TGTGCCAGCCGGGGATCGGACTACGAGCAGTACTTC,CASRGSDYEQYF
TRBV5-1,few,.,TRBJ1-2,TGCGCCAGCAGCTTGACAGAGAAGGACTACACCTTC,CASSLTEKDYTF
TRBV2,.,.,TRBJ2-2,TGTGCCAGCGGGACATACACCGGGGAGCTGTTTTTT,CASGTYTGELFF
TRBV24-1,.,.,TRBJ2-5,TGTGCCACCAGTGCCCGCGCGGGCTCCGAGACCCAGTACTTC,CATSARAGSETQYF
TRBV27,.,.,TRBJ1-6,TGTGCCAGCGGTTTAAGAGGGGCAGGATTTGCCTCTAGTGTAGATTCACCCCTCCACTTT,CASGLRGAGFASSVDSPLHF
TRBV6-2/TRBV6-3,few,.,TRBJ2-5,TGTGCCAGCAGTTACAGTGCCAGCCCGGGGACCCAGTACTTC,CASSYSASPGTQYF
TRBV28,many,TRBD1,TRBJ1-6,TGTGCCAGCAGCCCCGGAGGGGGCAGCACACCCCTCCACTTT,CASSPGGGSTPLHF
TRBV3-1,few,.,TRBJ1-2,TGTGCCAGCAGCCAACAGGATCATGGCTACACCTTC,CASSQQDHGYTF
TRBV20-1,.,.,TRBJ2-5,TGCAGTGCTCCGGAAAAGAGGGAGCAAGAGACCCAGTACTTC,CSAPEKREQETQYF
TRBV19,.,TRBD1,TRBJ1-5,TGTGCCAGCCTGGGGGACAGGTGGCAGCCCCAGCATTTT,CASLGDRWQPQHF
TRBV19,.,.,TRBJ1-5,TGTGCCAGTAACCTAGGGGGAGGGGGTGGTCAGCCCCAGCATTTT,CASNLGGGGGQPQHF
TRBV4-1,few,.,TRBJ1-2,TGCGCCAGCAGCTCCGGGACCAGCTCAGCCTACACCTTC,CASSSGTSSAYTF
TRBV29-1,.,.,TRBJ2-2,TGCAGCGTTGAAGTTATGGGTTACACCGGGGAGCTGTTTTTT,CSVEVMGYTGELFF
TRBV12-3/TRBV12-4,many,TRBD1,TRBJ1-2,TGTGCCAGCAGGGACAGGGGGTATGGCTACACCTTC,CASRDRGYGYTF
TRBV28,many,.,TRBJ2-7,TGTGCCAGCAGTTGGGGAGAGGCGACATTAGGGGAGCAGTACTTC,CASSWGEATLGEQYF
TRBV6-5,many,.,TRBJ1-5,TGTGCCAGCAGTTACTCACGGACCGGCAATCAGCCCCAGCATTTT,CASSYSRTGNQPQHF
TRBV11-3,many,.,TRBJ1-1,TGTGCCAGCAGCTTTTCAGGGCCCACTGAAGCTTTCTTT,CASSFSGPTEAFF
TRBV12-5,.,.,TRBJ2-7,TGTGCTAGTGGTTGGGGAACCGGGACGGCAGGGTCCCCCTACGAGCAGTACTTC,CASGWGTGTAGSPYEQYF
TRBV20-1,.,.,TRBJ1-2,TGCAGTGCTAGAGCGACCCGCGACACTAACTATGGCTACACCTTC,CSARATRDTNYGYTF
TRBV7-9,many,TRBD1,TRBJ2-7,TGTGCCAGCAGTTTAGTGGGACAGGGAACCTACGAGCAGTACTTC,CASSLVGQGTYEQYF
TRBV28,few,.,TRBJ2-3,TGTGCCAGCAGTTTACGCGGGCCCTTCACAGATACGCAGTATTTT,CASSLRGPFTDTQYF
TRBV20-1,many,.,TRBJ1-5,TGCAGTGCGCAGGGTTCGGGCAATCAGCCCCAGCATTTT,CSAQGSGNQPQHF
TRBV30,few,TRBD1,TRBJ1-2,TGTGCCTGGAGGGGACAGGCGGAGGTGAACTATGGCTACACCTTC,CAWRGQAEVNYGYTF
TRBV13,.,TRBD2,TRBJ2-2,TGTGCCAGCAGCTTCTTAGCGGGAGTCTCGGACACCGGGGAGCTGTTTTTT,CASSFLAGVSDTGELFF
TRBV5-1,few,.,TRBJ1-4,TGCGCCAGCAGCTCCCTTTTCCCGGGACAAGGTGAAAAACTGTTTTTT,CASSSLFPGQGEKLFF
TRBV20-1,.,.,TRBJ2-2,TGCAGTGCTAGAATTAGCCACGGGGAGCTGTTTTTT,CSARISHGELFF
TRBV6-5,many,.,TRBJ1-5,TGTGCCAGCAGTTCCTCGGGGACAAACCAGCATTTT,CASSSSGTNQHF
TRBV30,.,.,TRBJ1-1,TGTGCCTGGAGGAGGTGGACACCGGGCACTGAAGCTTTCTTT,CAWRRWTPGTEAFF
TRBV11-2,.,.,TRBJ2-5,TGTGCCAGCAGCCTAAAGACTACCGGGAGCCAGACCCAGTACTTC,CASSLKTTGSQTQYF
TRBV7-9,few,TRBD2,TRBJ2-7,TGTGCCAGCAGCACCCGGGGTAGCGGGGGAGAGCAGTACTTC,CASSTRGSGGEQYF
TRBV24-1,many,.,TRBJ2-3,TGTGCCACCTCCTTCGGTCGCGACACAGATACGCAGTATTTT,CATSFGRDTDTQYF
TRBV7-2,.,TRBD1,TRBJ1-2,TGTGCCAGCAGCGCGGGACAGGGGGGAATTGGCTACACCTTC,CASSAGQGGIGYTF
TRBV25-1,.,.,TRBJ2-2,TGTGCCAGCAGTGATTGGCAGGGGAGCACCGGGGAGCTGTTTTTT,CASSDWQGSTGELFF
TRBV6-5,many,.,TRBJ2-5,TGTGCCAGCAGTTACGATCCCTATGGAGGGGTGGAGACCCAGTACTTC,CASSYDPYGGVETQYF
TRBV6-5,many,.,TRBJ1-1,TGTGCCAGCAGTTACGAGGTAGGCAGGGGAGTGAACACTGAAGCTTTCTTT,CASSYEVGRGVNTEAFF
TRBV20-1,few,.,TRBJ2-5,TGCAGTGCACCTGGAGAGGGGGGCTCCAGGGAGACCCAGTACTTC,CSAPGEGGSRETQYF
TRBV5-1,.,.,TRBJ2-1,TGCGCCAGCAGCCTGAGGAGTAGCTCCTACAATGAGCAGTTCTTC,CASSLRSSSYNEQFF